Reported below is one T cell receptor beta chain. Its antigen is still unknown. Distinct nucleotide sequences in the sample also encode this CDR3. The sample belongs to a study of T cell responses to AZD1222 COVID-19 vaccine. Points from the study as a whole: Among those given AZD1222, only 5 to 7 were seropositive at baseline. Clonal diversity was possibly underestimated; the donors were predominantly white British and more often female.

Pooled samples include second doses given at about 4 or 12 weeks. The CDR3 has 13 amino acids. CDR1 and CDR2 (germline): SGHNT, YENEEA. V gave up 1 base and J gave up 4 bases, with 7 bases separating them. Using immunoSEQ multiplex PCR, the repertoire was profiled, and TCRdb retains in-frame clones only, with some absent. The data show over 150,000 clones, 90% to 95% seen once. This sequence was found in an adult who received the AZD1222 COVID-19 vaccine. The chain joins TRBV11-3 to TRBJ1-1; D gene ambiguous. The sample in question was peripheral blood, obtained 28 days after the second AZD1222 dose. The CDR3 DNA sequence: TGTGCCAGCAGCTTAGGGGTCACCACTGAAGCTTTCTTT. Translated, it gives CASSLGVTTEAFF.